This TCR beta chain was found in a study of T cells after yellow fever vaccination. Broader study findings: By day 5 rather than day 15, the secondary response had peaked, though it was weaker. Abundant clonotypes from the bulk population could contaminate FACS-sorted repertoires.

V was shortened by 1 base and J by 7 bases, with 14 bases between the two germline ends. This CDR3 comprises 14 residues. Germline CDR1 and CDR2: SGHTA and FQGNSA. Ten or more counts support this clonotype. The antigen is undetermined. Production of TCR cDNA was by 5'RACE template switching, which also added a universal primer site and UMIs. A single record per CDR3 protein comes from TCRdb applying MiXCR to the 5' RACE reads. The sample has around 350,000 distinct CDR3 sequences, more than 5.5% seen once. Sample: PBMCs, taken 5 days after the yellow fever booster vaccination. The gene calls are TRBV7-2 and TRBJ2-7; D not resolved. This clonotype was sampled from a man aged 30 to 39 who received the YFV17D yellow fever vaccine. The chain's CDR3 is CASSLEGLVAEQYF. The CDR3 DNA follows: TGTGCCAGCAGCTTAGAGGGATTGGTCGCGGAGCAGTACTTC.